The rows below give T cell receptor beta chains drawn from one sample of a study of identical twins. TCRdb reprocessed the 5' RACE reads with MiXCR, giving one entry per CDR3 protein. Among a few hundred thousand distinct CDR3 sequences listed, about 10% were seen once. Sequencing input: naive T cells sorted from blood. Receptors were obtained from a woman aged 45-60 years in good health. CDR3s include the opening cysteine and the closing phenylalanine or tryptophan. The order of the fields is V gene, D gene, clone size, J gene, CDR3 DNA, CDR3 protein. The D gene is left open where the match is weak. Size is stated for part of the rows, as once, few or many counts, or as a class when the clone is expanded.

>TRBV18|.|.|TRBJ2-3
TGTGCCAGCTCGCTATCGACCCAGAGCACAGATACGCAGTATTTT
CASSLSTQSTDTQYF
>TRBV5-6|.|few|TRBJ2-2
TGTGCCAGCAGCCGCCTAGACAGGCCGAACACCGGGGAGCTGTTTTTT
CASSRLDRPNTGELFF
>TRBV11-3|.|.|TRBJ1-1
TGTGCCAGCAGCAAGACTTACACTGAAGCTTTCTTT
CASSKTYTEAFF
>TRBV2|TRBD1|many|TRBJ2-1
TGTGCCAGCAGTGAAGGGACAGGGTCTTACAATGAGCAGTTCTTC
CASSEGTGSYNEQFF
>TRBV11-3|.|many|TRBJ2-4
TGTGCCAGCAGCTCCCGGAGAGAAAACATTCAGTACTTC
CASSSRRENIQYF
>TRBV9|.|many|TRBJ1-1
TGTGCCAGCAGCGTGTCACAGGGACCGAACACTGAAGCTTTCTTT
CASSVSQGPNTEAFF
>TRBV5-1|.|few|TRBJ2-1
TGCGCCAGCAGGGATGGACTGGAGCAGTTCTTC
CASRDGLEQFF
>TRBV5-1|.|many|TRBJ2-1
TGCGCCAGCAGCTTGCGAGTGGATGAGCAGTTCTTC
CASSLRVDEQFF
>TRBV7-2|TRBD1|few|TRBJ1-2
TGTGCCAGCAGCTTAGTGGGACAGGGATTAGGCTATGGCTACACCTTC
CASSLVGQGLGYGYTF
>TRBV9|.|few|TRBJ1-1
TGTGCCAGCAGCGTAGCTACGGGGGGGACTGAAGCTTTCTTT
CASSVATGGTEAFF
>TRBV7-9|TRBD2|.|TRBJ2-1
TGTGCCAGCAGCTTAGGATGGGGCGGCCGGACAGACGGTCTTAAGCGGGGGAATGAGCAGTTCTTC
CASSLGWGGRTDGLKRGNEQFF
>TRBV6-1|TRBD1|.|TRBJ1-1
TGTGCCAGCAGTTCAAGACCAGGGGGAACTGAAGCTTTCTTT
CASSSRPGGTEAFF
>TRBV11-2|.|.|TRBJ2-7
TGTGCCAGCAGCTTAGACGTCAGGGGACGGGAGCAGTACTTC
CASSLDVRGREQYF
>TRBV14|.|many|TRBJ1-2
TGTGCCAGCAGCCAAGTAGGGGCTAACTATGGCTACACCTTC
CASSQVGANYGYTF
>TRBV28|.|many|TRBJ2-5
TGTGCCAGCAGTCGTCCGGGCCGTCTCGAAGAGACCCAGTACTTC
CASSRPGRLEETQYF
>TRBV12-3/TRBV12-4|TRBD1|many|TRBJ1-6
TGTGCCAGCAGTGGGACAGGGCCGGGATCACCCCTCCACTTT
CASSGTGPGSPLHF
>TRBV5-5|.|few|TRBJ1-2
TGTGCCAGCAGCTTTAAAGAGCAGGGCATCAACTATGGCTACACCTTC
CASSFKEQGINYGYTF
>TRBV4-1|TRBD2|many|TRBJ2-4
TGCGCCAGCAGCCAAGGGAGCGGGAGGGCAAAAAACATTCAGTACTTC
CASSQGSGRAKNIQYF
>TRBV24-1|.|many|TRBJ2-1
TGTGCCACCAGAGATACAGGGATAGACAATGAGCAGTTCTTC
CATRDTGIDNEQFF
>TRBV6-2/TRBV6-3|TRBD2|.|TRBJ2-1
TGTGCCAGCCGACTAACTAGCGGGGACTACAATGAGCAGTTCTTC
CASRLTSGDYNEQFF
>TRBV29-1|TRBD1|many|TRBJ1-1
TGCAGCGGGGCGACAGGGGGAGTCACTGAAGCTTTCTTT
CSGATGGVTEAFF
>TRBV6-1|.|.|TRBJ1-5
TGTGCCAGCAGTGAGGGTAGCAATCAGCCCCAGCATTTT
CASSEGSNQPQHF
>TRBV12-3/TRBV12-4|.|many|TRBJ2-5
TGTGCCAGCAGTTTACGGCCCCAAGAGACCCAGTACTTC
CASSLRPQETQYF
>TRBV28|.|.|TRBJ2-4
TGTGCCAGCAAAGAGGACTTAGCCAAAAACATTCAGTACTTC
CASKEDLAKNIQYF
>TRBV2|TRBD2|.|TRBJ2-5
TGTGCCAGCATAGGTGGTGGACTAGCGGAGACCCAGTACTTC
CASIGGGLAETQYF
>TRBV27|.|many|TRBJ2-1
TGTGCCAGCAGTTTTGGTTCGGGAGTGAATGAGCAGTTCTTC
CASSFGSGVNEQFF
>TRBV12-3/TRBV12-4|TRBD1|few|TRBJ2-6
TGTGCCAGCAGTCGGGACAGCGTTTACTCTGGGGCCAACGTCCTGACTTTC
CASSRDSVYSGANVLTF
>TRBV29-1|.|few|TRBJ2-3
TGCAGCGTTGAGCTACTTGGACCCGATACGCAGTATTTT
CSVELLGPDTQYF